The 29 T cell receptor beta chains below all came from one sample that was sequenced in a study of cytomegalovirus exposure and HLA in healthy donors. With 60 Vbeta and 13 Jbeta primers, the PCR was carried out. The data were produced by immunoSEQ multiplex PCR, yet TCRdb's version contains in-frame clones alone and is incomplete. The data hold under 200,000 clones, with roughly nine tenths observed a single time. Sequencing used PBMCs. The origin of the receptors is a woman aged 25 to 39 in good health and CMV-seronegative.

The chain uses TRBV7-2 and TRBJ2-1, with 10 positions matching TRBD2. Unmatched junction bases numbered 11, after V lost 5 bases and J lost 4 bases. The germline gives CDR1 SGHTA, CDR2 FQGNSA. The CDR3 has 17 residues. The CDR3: CASSPKGLAGAYNEQFF. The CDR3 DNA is TGTGCCAGCAGCCCTAAGGGGCTAGCGGGGGCTTACAATGAGCAGTTCTTC.

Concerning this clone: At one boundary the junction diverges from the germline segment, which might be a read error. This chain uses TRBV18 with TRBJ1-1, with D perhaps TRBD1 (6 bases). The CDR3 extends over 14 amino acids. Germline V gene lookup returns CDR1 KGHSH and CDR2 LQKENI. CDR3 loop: CASSPQGGEIGPLF. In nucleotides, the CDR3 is TGTGCCAGCTCGCCACAGGGAGGGGAAATCGGGCCTCTCTTT. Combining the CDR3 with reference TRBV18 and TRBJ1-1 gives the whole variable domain NAGVMQNPRHLVRRRGQEARLRCSPMKGHSHVYWYRQLPEEGLKFMVYLQKENIIDESGMPKERFSAEFPKEGPSILRIQQVVRGDSAAYFCASSPQGGEIGPLFGQGTRLTVV.

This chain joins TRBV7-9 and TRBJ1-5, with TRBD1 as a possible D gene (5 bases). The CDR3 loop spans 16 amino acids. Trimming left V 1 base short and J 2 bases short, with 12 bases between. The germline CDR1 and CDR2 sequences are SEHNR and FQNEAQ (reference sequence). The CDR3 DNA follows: TGTGCCAGCAGCTTAGTGGGGGGTAGCGGCAATCAGCCCCAGCATTTT. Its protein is CASSLVGGSGNQPQHF.

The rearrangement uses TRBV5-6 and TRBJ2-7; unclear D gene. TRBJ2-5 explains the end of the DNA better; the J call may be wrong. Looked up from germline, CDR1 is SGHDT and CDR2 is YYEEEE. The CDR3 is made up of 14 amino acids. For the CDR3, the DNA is TGTGCCAGCAGCCTCGTCCGGGTGGCGGAGACCCAGTACTTC. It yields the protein CASSLVRVAETQYF.

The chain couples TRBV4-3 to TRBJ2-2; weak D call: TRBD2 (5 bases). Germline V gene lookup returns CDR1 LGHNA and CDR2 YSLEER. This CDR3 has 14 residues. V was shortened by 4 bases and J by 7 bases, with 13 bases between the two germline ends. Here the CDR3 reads CASSRQHGGGELFF. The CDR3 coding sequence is TGCGCCAGCAGCCGCCAGCATGGAGGCGGGGAGCTGTTTTTT.

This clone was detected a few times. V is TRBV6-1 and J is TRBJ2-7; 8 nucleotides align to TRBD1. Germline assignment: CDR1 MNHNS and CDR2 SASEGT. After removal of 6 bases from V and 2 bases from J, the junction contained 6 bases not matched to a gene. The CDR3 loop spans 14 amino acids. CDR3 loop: CASRPTGGAYEQYF. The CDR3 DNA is TGTGCCAGCAGACCCACAGGGGGAGCCTACGAGCAGTACTTC.

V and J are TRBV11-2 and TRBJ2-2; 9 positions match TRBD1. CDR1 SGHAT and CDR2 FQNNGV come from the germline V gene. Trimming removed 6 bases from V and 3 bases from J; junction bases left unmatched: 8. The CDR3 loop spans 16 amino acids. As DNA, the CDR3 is TGTGCCAGCAGACTTTGGACAGGGGTCGACACCGGGGAGCTGTTTTTT. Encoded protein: CASRLWTGVDTGELFF.

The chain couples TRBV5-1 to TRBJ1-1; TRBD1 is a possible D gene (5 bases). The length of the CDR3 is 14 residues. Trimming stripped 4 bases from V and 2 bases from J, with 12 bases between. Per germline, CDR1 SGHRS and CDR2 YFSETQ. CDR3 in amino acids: CASSPMGGNTEAFF. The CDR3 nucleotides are TGCGCCAGCAGCCCTATGGGGGGTAACACTGAAGCTTTCTTT.

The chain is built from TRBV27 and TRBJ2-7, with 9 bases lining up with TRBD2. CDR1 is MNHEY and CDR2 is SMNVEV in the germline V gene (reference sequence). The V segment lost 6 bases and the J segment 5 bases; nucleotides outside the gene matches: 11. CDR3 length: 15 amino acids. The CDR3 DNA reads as TGTGCCAGCAGCCCCCAAGCGGGGGGTCCCAACGAGCAGTACTTC. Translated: CASSPQAGGPNEQYF.

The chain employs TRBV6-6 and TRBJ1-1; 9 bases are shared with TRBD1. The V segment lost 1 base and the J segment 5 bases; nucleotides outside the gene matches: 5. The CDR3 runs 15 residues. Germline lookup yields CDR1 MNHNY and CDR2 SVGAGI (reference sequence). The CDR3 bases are TGTGCCAGCAGTTACTACACAGGGGGCAGTACTGAAGCTTTCTTT. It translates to CASSYYTGGSTEAFF.

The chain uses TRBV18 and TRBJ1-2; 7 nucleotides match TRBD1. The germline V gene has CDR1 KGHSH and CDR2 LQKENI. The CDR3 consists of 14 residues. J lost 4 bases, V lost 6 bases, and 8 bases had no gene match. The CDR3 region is CASSPETGVYGYTF. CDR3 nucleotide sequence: TGTGCCAGCTCGCCCGAAACAGGGGTCTATGGCTACACCTTC.

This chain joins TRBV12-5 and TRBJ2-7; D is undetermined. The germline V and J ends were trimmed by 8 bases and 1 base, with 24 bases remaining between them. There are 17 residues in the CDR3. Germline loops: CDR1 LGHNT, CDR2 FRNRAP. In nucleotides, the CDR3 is TGTGCTAGTTCTAACCTGGGTCCAGAGCTGAGGTCCTACGAGCAGTACTTC. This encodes CASSNLGPELRSYEQYF.

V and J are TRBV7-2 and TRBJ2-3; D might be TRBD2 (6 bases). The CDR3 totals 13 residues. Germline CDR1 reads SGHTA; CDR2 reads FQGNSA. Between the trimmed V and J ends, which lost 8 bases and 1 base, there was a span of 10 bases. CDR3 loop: CASVGGGTDTQYF. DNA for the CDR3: TGTGCCAGCGTCGGCGGGGGCACAGATACGCAGTATTTT.

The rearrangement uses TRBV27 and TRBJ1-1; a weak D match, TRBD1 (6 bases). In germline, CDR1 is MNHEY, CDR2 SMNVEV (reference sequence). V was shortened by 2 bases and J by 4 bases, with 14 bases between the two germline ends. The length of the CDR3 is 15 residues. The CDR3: CASSLQGPAGTEAFF. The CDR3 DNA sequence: TGTGCCAGCAGTTTACAGGGGCCTGCGGGCACTGAAGCTTTCTTT.

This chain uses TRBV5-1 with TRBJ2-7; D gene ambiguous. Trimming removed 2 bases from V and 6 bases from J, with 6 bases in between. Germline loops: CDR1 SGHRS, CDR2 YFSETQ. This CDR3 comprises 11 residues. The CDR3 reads CASSLRGEQYF. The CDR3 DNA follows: TGCGCCAGCAGCTTAAGAGGCGAGCAGTACTTC.

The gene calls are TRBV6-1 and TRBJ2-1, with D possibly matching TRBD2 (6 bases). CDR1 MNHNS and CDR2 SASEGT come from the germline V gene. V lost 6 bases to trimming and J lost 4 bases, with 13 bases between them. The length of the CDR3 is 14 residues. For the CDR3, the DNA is TGTGCCAGCAGGGGGGAGGCGTCGTACAATGAGCAGTTCTTC. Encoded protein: CASRGEASYNEQFF.

In DNA, the CDR3 is TGTGCCAGCAGCTCCCGACTAGCGGGGGGCCAAGAGACCCAGTACTTC. Encoded protein: CASSSRLAGGQETQYF. The chain is built from TRBV7-2 and TRBJ2-5; TRBD2 aligns across 13 bases. Trimming took 4 bases from V and 1 from J; bases not matched to a gene: 3. The length of the CDR3 is 16 residues. Per the germline V gene, CDR1 is SGHTA and CDR2 is FQGNSA.

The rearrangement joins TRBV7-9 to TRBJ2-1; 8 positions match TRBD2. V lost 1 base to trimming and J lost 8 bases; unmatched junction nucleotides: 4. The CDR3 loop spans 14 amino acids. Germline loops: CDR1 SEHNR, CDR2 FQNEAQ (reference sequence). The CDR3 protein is CASSLGTSLDEQFF. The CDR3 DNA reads TGTGCCAGCAGCTTAGGGACTAGCCTTGATGAGCAGTTCTTC.

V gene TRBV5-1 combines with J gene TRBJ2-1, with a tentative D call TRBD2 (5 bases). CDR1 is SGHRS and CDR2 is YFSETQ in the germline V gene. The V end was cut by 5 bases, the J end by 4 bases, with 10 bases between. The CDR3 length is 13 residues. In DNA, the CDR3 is TGCGCCAGCAGGGACTCATCATACAATGAGCAGTTCTTC. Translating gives CASRDSSYNEQFF.

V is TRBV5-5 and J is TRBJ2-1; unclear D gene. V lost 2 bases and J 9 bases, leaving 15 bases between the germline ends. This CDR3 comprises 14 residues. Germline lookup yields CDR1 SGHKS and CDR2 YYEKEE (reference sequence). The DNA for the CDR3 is TGTGCCAGCAGCTTCTCTTCGAACCTCGGTGAGCAGTTCTTC. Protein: CASSFSSNLGEQFF. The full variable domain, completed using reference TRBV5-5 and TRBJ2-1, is DAGVTQSPTHLIKTRGQQVTLRCSPISGHKSVSWYQQVLGQGPQFIFQYYEKEERGRGNFPDRFSARQFPNYSSELNVNALLLGDSALYLCASSFSSNLGEQFFGPGTRLTVL.

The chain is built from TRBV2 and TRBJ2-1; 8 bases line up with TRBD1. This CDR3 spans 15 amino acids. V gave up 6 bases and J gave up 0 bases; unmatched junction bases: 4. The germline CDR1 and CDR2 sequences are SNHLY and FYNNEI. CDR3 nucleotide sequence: TGTGCCAGCAGGACAGGGGTAAGCTCCTACAATGAGCAGTTCTTC. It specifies CASRTGVSSYNEQFF.

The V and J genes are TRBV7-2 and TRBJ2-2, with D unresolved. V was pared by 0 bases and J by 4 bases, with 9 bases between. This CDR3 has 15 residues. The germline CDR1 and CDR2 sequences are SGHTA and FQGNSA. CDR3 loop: CASSLATGVTGELFF. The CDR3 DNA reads TGTGCCAGCAGCTTAGCGACCGGAGTCACCGGGGAGCTGTTTTTT.

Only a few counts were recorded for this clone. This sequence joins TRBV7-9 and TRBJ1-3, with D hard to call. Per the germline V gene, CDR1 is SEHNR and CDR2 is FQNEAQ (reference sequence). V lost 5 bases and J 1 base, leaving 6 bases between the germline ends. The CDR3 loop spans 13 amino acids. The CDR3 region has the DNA TGTGCCAGCAGCGGAGAATCTGGAAACACCATATATTTT. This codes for CASSGESGNTIYF.

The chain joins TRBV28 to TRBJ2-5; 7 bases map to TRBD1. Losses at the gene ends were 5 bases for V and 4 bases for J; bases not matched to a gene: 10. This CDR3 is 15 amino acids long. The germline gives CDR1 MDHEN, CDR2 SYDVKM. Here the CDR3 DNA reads TGTGCCAGCAGTCCCCGGGACAGACCGGGAGAGACCCAGTACTTC. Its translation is CASSPRDRPGETQYF.

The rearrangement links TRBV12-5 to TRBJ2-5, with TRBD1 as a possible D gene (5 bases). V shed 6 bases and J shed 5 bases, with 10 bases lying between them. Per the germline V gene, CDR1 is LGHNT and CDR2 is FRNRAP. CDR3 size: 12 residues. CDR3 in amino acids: CASGRGRETQYF. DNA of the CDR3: TGTGCTAGTGGAAGGGGCCGGGAGACCCAGTACTTC.

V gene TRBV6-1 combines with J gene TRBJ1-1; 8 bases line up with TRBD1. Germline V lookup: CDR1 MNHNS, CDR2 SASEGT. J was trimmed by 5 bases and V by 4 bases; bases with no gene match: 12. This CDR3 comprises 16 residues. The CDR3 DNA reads TGTGCCAGCAGTGGCCGGGACAGGTTAGGAGGGACTGAAGCTTTCTTT. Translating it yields CASSGRDRLGGTEAFF.

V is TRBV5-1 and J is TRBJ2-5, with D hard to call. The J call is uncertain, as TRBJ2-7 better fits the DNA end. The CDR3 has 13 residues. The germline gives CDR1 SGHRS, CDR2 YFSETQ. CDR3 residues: CASSLAVTYEQYF. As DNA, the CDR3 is TGCGCCAGCAGCTTAGCCGTTACCTACGAGCAGTACTTC.

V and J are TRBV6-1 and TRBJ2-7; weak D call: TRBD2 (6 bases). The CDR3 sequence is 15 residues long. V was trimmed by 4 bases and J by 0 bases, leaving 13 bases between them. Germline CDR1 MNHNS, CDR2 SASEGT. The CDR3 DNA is TGTGCCAGCAGTGCCGCTAGCGCCCACTCCTACGAGCAGTACTTC. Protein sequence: CASSAASAHSYEQYF.

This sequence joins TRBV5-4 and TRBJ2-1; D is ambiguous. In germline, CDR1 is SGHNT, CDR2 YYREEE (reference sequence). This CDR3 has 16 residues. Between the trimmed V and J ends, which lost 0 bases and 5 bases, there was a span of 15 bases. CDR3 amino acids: CASSLDGRFANNEQFF. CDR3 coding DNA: TGTGCCAGCAGCTTGGATGGCAGGTTCGCCAACAATGAGCAGTTCTTC.